A selection of T cell receptor beta chains follows, all from one sample in a study of T cell clonotyping in hematopoietic cell transplantation. The data were produced by immunoSEQ multiplex PCR, yet TCRdb's version contains in-frame clones alone and is incomplete. The data show 17,000 or so clones, 90% seen once. Sequencing was done on a sample of peripheral blood mononuclear cells. Every receptor here comes from a man aged 45-65 years in good health. Some clones in this sample may be carry-over from other donors' samples. The CDR3 runs from the conserved cysteine through the conserved F or W. D genes are given only for firm matches. Clone size appears in some rows only: once, few, many, or a class for an expanded clone.

J gene	D gene	clone size	V gene	CDR3 DNA	CDR3 protein
TRBJ2-3	TRBD2	NA	TRBV11-3	TGTGCCAGCAGCCCCCCCGGGGGGGGTGTCACAGATACGCAGTATTTT	CASSPPGGGVTDTQYF
TRBJ1-4	TRBD1	NA	TRBV19	TGTGCCAGTAGAGGACAGGGAACAACTAATGAAAAACTGTTTTTT	CASRGQGTTNEKLFF
TRBJ1-1	NA	NA	TRBV29-1	TGCAGCGTTCTTCCATCGGCTAGGAACACTGAAGCTTTCTTT	CSVLPSARNTEAFF
TRBJ2-7	NA	NA	TRBV5-1	TGCGCCAGCAGCTCCACTACGTACGAGCAGTACTTC	CASSSTTYEQYF
TRBJ2-5	TRBD2	NA	TRBV6-5	TGTGCCAGCAGTTACTCACTAGCGGAAGAGACCCAGTACTTC	CASSYSLAEETQYF
TRBJ2-7	TRBD2	NA	TRBV28	TGTGCCAGCAGGACTAGCGCGCTCTCCTACGAGCAGTACTTC	CASRTSALSYEQYF
TRBJ1-2	NA	NA	TRBV2	TGTGCCAGCAGTGTCGGGGACGGCTACACCTTC	CASSVGDGYTF
TRBJ2-7	TRBD2	NA	TRBV9	TGTGCCAGCAGCGCCCTGGCGGGAGCCTCCTACGAGCAGTACTTC	CASSALAGASYEQYF
TRBJ1-5	NA	NA	TRBV19	TGTGCCAGTAGTATGGGGGGGCGCTATCAGCCCCAGCATTTT	CASSMGGRYQPQHF
TRBJ1-1	NA	NA	TRBV19	TGTGCCAGTACCCCGCCCCGACAGAGCACTGAAGCTTTCTTT	CASTPPRQSTEAFF
TRBJ1-4	NA	NA	TRBV4-2	TGTGCCAGCAGCCAATCCACAGGCCCTTTCGAGGAACTGTTTTTT	CASSQSTGPFEELFF
TRBJ1-6	NA	NA	TRBV28	NA	CASSTSGRNSPLHF
TRBJ2-3	TRBD2	NA	TRBV7-7	TGTGCTAGCAGCTTGACTAGCGGGGGCACAGATACGCAGTATTTT	CASSLTSGGTDTQYF
TRBJ2-7	TRBD2	NA	TRBV5-8	TGTGCCAGCACCCCCCGGGGGGTCTCCTACGAGCAGTACTTC	CASTPRGVSYEQYF
TRBJ1-2	NA	NA	TRBV27	TGTGCCAGCAGTTTAGGGGTTTTGAACTATGGCTACACCTTC	CASSLGVLNYGYTF
TRBJ1-6	NA	few	TRBV28	TGTGCCAGCAGTTTCAAGGGTAGGGTTGTAACCCTCCACTTT	CASSFKGRVVTLHF
TRBJ2-7	NA	NA	TRBV28	TGTGCCAGTAACTTTGGCCCCTCGACCTCCTACGAGCAGTACTTC	CASNFGPSTSYEQYF
TRBJ2-5	NA	NA	TRBV5-1	TGCGCCAGCAGCTACCGGGACCAACAAGAGACCCAGTACTTC	CASSYRDQQETQYF
TRBJ1-4	TRBD1	NA	TRBV5-4	TGTGCCAGCAGTCGGACAGGGGGCGCCCCGAGGGAAAAACTGTTTTTT	CASSRTGGAPREKLFF
TRBJ2-5	NA	few	TRBV5-5	TGTGCCAGCAGCTCCGGGGGCATTCAGGAGACCCAGTACTTC	CASSSGGIQETQYF
TRBJ2-3	NA	NA	TRBV2	TGTGCCAGCAGTGAGTTAATCACAGATACGCAGTATTTT	CASSELITDTQYF
TRBJ2-6	NA	NA	TRBV9	TGTGCCAGCAGCGTAACCATTGGCTCTGGGGCCAACGTCCTGACTTTC	CASSVTIGSGANVLTF
TRBJ2-3	NA	once	TRBV4-3	TGCGCCAGCAGCCGAGAGTACAGGCCCACAGATACGCAGTATTTT	CASSREYRPTDTQYF
TRBJ1-1	NA	NA	TRBV28	TGTGCCAGCAGTTTAGTGCTGGGGGAAGCTTTCTTT	CASSLVLGEAFF
TRBJ1-4	NA	once	TRBV6-6	TGTGCCAGCAGTTACTTGGGGAGTAATGAAAAACTGTTTTTT	CASSYLGSNEKLFF
TRBJ1-1	NA	NA	TRBV19	TGTGCCAGTAGTACCCCAGCGGACACTGAAGCTTTCTTT	CASSTPADTEAFF
TRBJ2-3	NA	NA	TRBV29-1	TGCAGCGTTGAAGATGGGTATGAGGAATATACAGATACGCAGTATTTT	CSVEDGYEEYTDTQYF
TRBJ2-7	TRBD1	NA	TRBV27	TGTGCCAGCAGTTCCCCGGACAGGCGCTCCTACGAGCAGTACTTC	CASSSPDRRSYEQYF
TRBJ1-2	TRBD1	NA	TRBV28	TGTGCCAGCGGAGACGGACAGGGGATCTATGGCTACACCTTC	CASGDGQGIYGYTF
TRBJ1-2	NA	few	TRBV28	TGTGCCAGCAGTAAGGACTTCTTCTCTGGCTACACCTTC	CASSKDFFSGYTF
TRBJ1-2	TRBD1	NA	TRBV5-4	TGTGCCAGCAGCGAGGACAGGGGCAGCTATGGCTACACCTTC	CASSEDRGSYGYTF
TRBJ2-7	NA	NA	TRBV6-5	TGTGCCAGCACCGACACCGACTACGAGCAGTACTTC	CASTDTDYEQYF
TRBJ1-4	NA	NA	TRBV10-1	TGCGCCAGCAGTGGGACAAATGAAAAACTGTTTTTT	CASSGTNEKLFF
TRBJ1-6	TRBD1	NA	TRBV7-8	TGTGCCAGCAGCTCCCGACAGGGGGCTAATTCACCCCTCCACTTT	CASSSRQGANSPLHF
TRBJ1-5	NA	NA	TRBV6-1	TGTGCCAGCAGCCGGGAGTGGGCTCAGCCCCAGCATTTT	CASSREWAQPQHF
TRBJ1-3	NA	NA	TRBV4-1	TGCGCCAGCAGCCAAGATATTTTCAGGGGATCAACTGGAAACACCATATATTTT	CASSQDIFRGSTGNTIYF
TRBJ1-6	TRBD1	NA	TRBV10-1	TGCGCCAGCAGTGATTTGGACAGGGATAATTCACCCCTCCACTTT	CASSDLDRDNSPLHF
TRBJ2-1	NA	NA	TRBV29-1	TGCAGCGTTGGAGGGCTTTCCCACAATGAGCAGTTCTTC	CSVGGLSHNEQFF
TRBJ1-5	TRBD1	NA	TRBV28	TGTGCCGCCCACCGGGACAGGGGTTCCTATAGCAATCAGCCCCAGCATTTT	CAAHRDRGSYSNQPQHF
TRBJ2-3	NA	NA	TRBV4-3	TGCGCCAGCAGCCAAGCACTAGCCACAGATACGCAGTATTTT	CASSQALATDTQYF
TRBJ1-5	NA	NA	TRBV7-2	TGTGCCAGCAGCTCTCACAGGGAGGGTCAGCCCCAGCATTTT	CASSSHREGQPQHF